A single sample is the source of the 8 T cell receptor beta chains below, sequenced in a study of T-cell memory formation after mild COVID-19. Each CDR3 protein is one row after TCRdb ran MiXCR on the 5' RACE reads. The data show 250,000 or so distinct CDR3 sequences, roughly 9.4% seen once. The specimen sequenced was PBMCs or a T cell subset sorted from them (not recorded which). These receptors originate from a man younger than 35 who had mild COVID-19 (a few samples of this study predate the infection). Cell type and time point are not known.

This clonotype came up a few times. The rearrangement joins TRBV5-4 to TRBJ2-2; possible D gene TRBD2, 6 bases. Germline V lookup: CDR1 SGHNT, CDR2 YYREEE (reference sequence). The CDR3 is 14 residues long. Trimming took off 3 bases at V and 7 bases at J, with 13 bases between the two ends. The CDR3 loop reads CASSSGGTYGELFF. The CDR3, as DNA: TGTGCCAGCAGCTCCGGCGGGACCTACGGGGAGCTGTTTTTT.

In this sample, this clonotype turned up a few times. This sequence joins TRBV29-1 and TRBJ1-1; D might be TRBD1 (5 bases). Looked up from germline, CDR1 is SQVTM and CDR2 is ANQGSEA. This CDR3 has 12 residues. The V end lost 1 base, the J end lost 6 bases, and 9 bases lay between the germline ends. The CDR3 protein is CSVEGGTAEAFF. The DNA for the CDR3 is TGCAGCGTTGAAGGAGGGACCGCTGAAGCTTTCTTT.

This chain connects TRBV7-2 to TRBJ2-5, with 7 nucleotides matching TRBD1. The CDR3 length is 16 residues. Germline V gene data show CDR1 as SGHTA and CDR2 as FQGNSA. With 0 bases clipped from V and 1 base from J, the junction kept 5 bases outside the gene matches. The CDR3 is CASSLAGTVGQETQYF. CDR3 nucleotides: TGTGCCAGCAGCTTAGCCGGGACAGTCGGCCAAGAGACCCAGTACTTC.

This clonotype was picked up a small number of times. The gene calls are TRBV29-1 and TRBJ2-1, with TRBD2 identical over 7 bases. The CDR3 covers 16 residues. With V trimmed by 1 base and J by 4 bases, 10 bases remained unmatched. Germline CDR1 SQVTM, CDR2 ANQGSEA. CDR3 coding DNA: TGCAGCGTTGAAGGCTATGCCAGCGGGGAGTACAATGAGCAGTTCTTC. This translates into CSVEGYASGEYNEQFF.

This chain connects TRBV7-9 to TRBJ2-5; 10 nucleotides agree with TRBD2. Losses at the gene ends were 3 bases for V and 4 bases for J; bases not matched to a gene: 5. The CDR3 covers 15 residues. Per the germline V gene, CDR1 is SEHNR and CDR2 is FQNEAQ (reference sequence). CDR3 region: CASSLQRGGPETQYF. CDR3 bases: TGTGCCAGCAGCTTGCAGCGGGGGGGCCCAGAGACCCAGTACTTC.

The table lists this clonotype with a few counts. V gene TRBV27 combines with J gene TRBJ2-7; 12 bases align to TRBD1. CDR1 is MNHEY and CDR2 is SMNVEV in the germline V gene (reference sequence). The CDR3 runs 14 residues. The trim removed 3 bases at V and 6 bases at J, leaving 3 bases unmatched. For the CDR3, the DNA is TGTGCCAGCAGTTTCCGGGACAGGGGGCTCGAGCAGTACTTC. This gives the protein CASSFRDRGLEQYF.

This clonotype was found a few times. The chain joins TRBV12-3 or TRBV12-4 to TRBJ2-2, with D unclear. V was cut by 0 bases and J by 6 bases, with 11 bases left in between. The CDR3 totals 15 residues. Here the CDR3 DNA reads TGTGCCAGCAGTTTAGCGCCGGAGAGCTCCGGGGAGCTGTTTTTT. This codes for CASSLAPESSGELFF.

Remarks on this clonotype: At one boundary the junction diverges from the germline segment, which might be a read error. J is TRBJ1-2 and V is TRBV7-8; TRBD1 matches 8 bases. The CDR3 contains 16 residues. Germline V gene lookup returns CDR1 SGHVS and CDR2 FQNEAQ. CDR3 bases: TGTGCCAGCAGGTTAGAGGGACGGAGGACAGGGACTGGCTACACCTTC. Residues: CASRLEGRRTGTGYTF.